The 2 T cell receptor beta chains in this list originate from one sample, sequenced in a study of blood T cell repertoires in COVID-19. Repertoires were generated with immunoSEQ multiplex PCR, while TCRdb's copy carries only in-frame clones and drops some. The sample lists around 180,000 clones, roughly four fifths occurring once. The sequenced sample consisted of PBMCs or T cells enriched from blood (not recorded which). The receptors derive from a man aged 45-65 years who had recovered from COVID-19.

CDR3 residues: CSVELPSPYEQYF. In DNA form, the CDR3 reads TGCAGCGTTGAGCTGCCGAGCCCCTACGAGCAGTACTTC. The chain combines TRBV29-1 with TRBJ2-7; D remains ambiguous. The CDR3 runs to 13 residues. Germline V gene sequence: CDR1 SQVTM, CDR2 ANQGSEA. V gave up 3 bases and J gave up 2 bases, with 11 bases separating them.

The chain joins TRBV11-1 to TRBJ2-7, with 9 bases aligning to TRBD2. CDR3 size: 14 residues. Germline lookup yields CDR1 SGHAT and CDR2 FQDESV (reference sequence). V shed 2 bases and J 1 base; nucleotides not matched to a gene: 0. The CDR3 coding sequence is TGTGCCAGCAGCTTAAGCGGGGGGTCCTACGAGCAGTACTTC. Its translation: CASSLSGGSYEQYF. Full variable domain (rest looked up from reference TRBV11-1 and TRBJ2-7): EAEVAQSPRYKITEKSQAVAFWCDPISGHATLYWYRQILGQGPELLVQFQDESVVDDSQLPKDRFSAERLKGVDSTLKIQPAELGDSAMYLCASSLSGGSYEQYFGPGTRLTVT.